This T cell receptor (beta chain) was captured in a study of T cell changes during pregnancy in multiple sclerosis. The germline V gene has CDR1 SGDLS and CDR2 YYNGEE. J lost 4 bases, V lost 3 bases, and 4 bases had no gene match. The CDR3 has 14 residues. Only in-frame clones appear in the TCRdb table, and some are missing; sequencing was by immunoSEQ multiplex PCR. The table lists approximately 100,000 clones, about 92% of them singletons, with about 2.5% in the top ten. Specimen: peripheral blood, collected after pregnancy. This chain uses TRBV9 with TRBJ1-3, with 7 bases identical to TRBD1. The TCR comes from a female donor in good health, enrolled as a control in a pregnancy study. The CDR3 is CASSGGTVGNTIYF. The CDR3 region has the DNA TGTGCCAGCAGCGGAGGGACAGTAGGAAACACCATATATTTT.